One and the same sample provided the 8 T cell receptor beta chains below, sequenced in a study of blood T cell repertoires in COVID-19. Some clones are missing from TCRdb's copy, which holds only in-frame ones; the method was immunoSEQ multiplex PCR. The data hold about 240,000 clones, with approximately 78% observed a single time. Sequenced input: peripheral blood. The receptors here all came from a woman younger than 35 with acute or convalescent COVID-19.

This chain uses TRBV18 with TRBJ2-1, with 11 positions matching TRBD2. V shed 2 bases, J shed 5 bases, and the junction held 2 bases outside the gene matches. The CDR3 contains 15 residues. The germline V gene has CDR1 KGHSH and CDR2 LQKENI. The DNA for the CDR3 is TGTGCCAGCTCACCAGGGACTAGCGGACACAATGAGCAGTTCTTC. Translation gives CASSPGTSGHNEQFF.

The chain uses TRBV19 and TRBJ1-5, with D possibly matching TRBD1 (5 bases). In germline, CDR1 is LNHDA, CDR2 SQIVND (reference sequence). V was trimmed by 5 bases and J by 5 bases, leaving 25 bases between them. The CDR3 runs to 18 residues. Here the CDR3 reads CASSGAGLAGGGYQPQHF. In nucleotides, the CDR3 is TGTGCCAGTAGTGGGGCGGGTCTGGCGGGGGGAGGGTATCAGCCCCAGCATTTT. Looking up the rest from reference TRBV19 and TRBJ1-5 gives the full variable domain: DGGITQSPKYLFRKEGQNVTLSCEQNLNHDAMYWYRQDPGQGLRLIYYSQIVNDFQKGDIAEGYSVSREKKESFPLTVTSAQKNPTAFYLCASSGAGLAGGGYQPQHFGDGTRLSIL.

The chain employs TRBV10-3 and TRBJ1-4; 8 positions agree with TRBD1. With V trimmed by 8 bases and J by 3 bases, 5 bases remained unmatched. CDR3 size: 14 residues. The germline V gene has CDR1 ENHRY and CDR2 SYGVKD. CDR3 residues: CAIGQTGANEKLFF. CDR3 nucleotide sequence: TGTGCCATCGGCCAGACAGGGGCTAATGAAAAACTGTTTTTT.

The chain employs TRBV9 and TRBJ2-3; 7 bases align to TRBD2. CDR1 is SGDLS, CDR2 YYNGEE, per germline. The CDR3 is 14 amino acids. With 0 bases clipped from V and 5 bases from J, the junction kept 3 bases outside the gene matches. The CDR3 coding sequence is TGTGCCAGCAGCGTAGGCTGGGGGGGAGATACGCAGTATTTT. The encoded protein is CASSVGWGGDTQYF.

V usage is TRBV11-2 and J usage is TRBJ1-4; TRBD1 agrees at 8 bases. V lost 7 bases, J lost 8 bases, and 12 bases stayed unmatched. Germline V CDR1 and CDR2: SGHAT, FQNNGV. The CDR3 runs to 15 residues. CDR3 loop: CASTKHAQGGEKLFF. In DNA form, the CDR3 reads TGTGCCAGCACCAAACACGCACAGGGGGGAGAAAAACTGTTTTTT. The full variable domain, its missing parts supplied by reference TRBV11-2 and TRBJ1-4, is EAGVAQSPRYKIIEKRQSVAFWCNPISGHATLYWYQQILGQGPKLLIQFQNNGVVDDSQLPKDRFSAERLKGVDSTLKIQPAKLEDSAVYLCASTKHAQGGEKLFFGSGTQLSVL.

As for this clone: At one of its ends the junction is not consistent with the germline gene, which may arise from a read error. The rearrangement links TRBV7-9 to TRBJ1-2, with TRBD1 identical over 7 bases. This CDR3 has 15 residues. The germline V gene has CDR1 SEHNR and CDR2 FQNEAQ (reference sequence). CDR3 DNA sequence: TGTGCCAGCAGCTCTCGGACAGGATCTAACTCTGGCTACACCTTC. It encodes CASSSRTGSNSGYTF.

The V and J genes are TRBV7-3 and TRBJ1-1; tentatively, D is TRBD1 (5 bases). The CDR3 consists of 14 residues. Germline V lookup: CDR1 SGHTA, CDR2 FQGTGA. The ends were cut back, 4 bases at V and 4 bases at J, with 13 bases in the middle. CDR3 nucleotide sequence: TGTGCCAGCAGCTCCAGGGTGGGGTCCACTGAAGCTTTCTTT. Its translation: CASSSRVGSTEAFF.

The chain recombines TRBV4-2 with TRBJ1-1, with 8 bases lining up with TRBD1. Germline V gene lookup returns CDR1 LGHNA and CDR2 YNFKEQ. The CDR3 is 20 amino acids. After removal of 0 bases from V and 1 base from J, the junction contained 16 bases not matched to a gene. The CDR3 sequence: CASSQDFRGTGGVRNTEAFF. CDR3 nucleotides: TGTGCCAGCAGCCAAGATTTCAGGGGGACAGGAGGCGTCAGGAACACTGAAGCTTTCTTT.